A selection of T cell receptor beta chains follows, all from one sample in a study of Ad26.COV2.S vaccination and SARS-CoV-2 variants. The method was immunoSEQ multiplex PCR; TCRdb's version includes in-frame clones alone and lacks a portion of them. The sample lists a few hundred thousand clones, around nine tenths occurring once. The sample consisted of peripheral blood, taken in a trial of Ad26.COV2.S vaccine versus placebo. These receptors were collected from a person aged 18-65 years who received the Ad26.COV2.S COVID-19 vaccine or a placebo. Each CDR3 is given with its conserved first and last residue. D genes are given only for firm matches. The size entry is marked missing in some rows and otherwise reads once, few, many or a size class.

TRBV19	.	TRBJ2-2	TRBD2	CASSIGLAANTGELFF	TGTGCCAGTAGTATAGGACTAGCGGCGAACACCGGGGAGCTGTTTTTT
TRBV2	.	TRBJ2-3	.	CAWTRRDTQYF	TGTGCCTGGACCCGCCGAGATACGCAGTATTTT
TRBV27	.	TRBJ2-1	TRBD1	CASSLDYRGNEQFF	TGTGCCAGCAGTTTAGACTACAGGGGCAATGAGCAGTTCTTC
TRBV5-8	.	TRBJ1-4	.	CASSPQRSALGNEKLFF	TGTGCCAGCAGCCCTCAGCGGAGTGCGTTGGGGAATGAAAAACTGTTTTTT
TRBV6-2/TRBV6-3	few	TRBJ2-7	.	CASSYSPDRSNEQYF	TGTGCCAGCAGTTACTCGCCTGACAGGTCTAACGAGCAGTACTTC
TRBV5-1	once	TRBJ1-1	.	CASSLTQPNTEAFF	TGCGCCAGCAGCTTGACACAACCGAACACTGAAGCTTTCTTT
TRBV11-3	.	TRBJ2-1	.	CASSSTALGAYNEQFF	TGTGCCAGCAGCTCCACGGCGCTAGGGGCCTACAATGAGCAGTTCTTC
TRBV29-1	.	TRBJ1-1	.	CSVEWAEAFF	TGCAGCGTTGAATGGGCTGAAGCTTTCTTT
TRBV10-3	.	TRBJ2-5	TRBD1	CAIKDGTGGGKTQYF	TGTGCCATCAAAGACGGGACAGGGGGTGGAAAGACCCAGTACTTC
TRBV27	.	TRBJ2-1	.	CASSLRGYEQFF	TGTGCCAGCAGTTTAAGAGGGTATGAGCAGTTCTTC
TRBV27	once	TRBJ2-7	.	CASSPSLGPITYEQYF	TGTGCCAGCAGTCCGAGCCTTGGGCCGATTACCTACGAGCAGTACTTC
TRBV28	.	TRBJ1-1	.	CASSARVGTEAFF	TGTGCCAGCAGTGCCAGGGTAGGCACTGAAGCTTTCTTT
TRBV28	.	TRBJ2-3	.	CASSLISTDTQYF	TGTGCCAGCAGTTTAATTAGCACAGATACGCAGTATTTT
TRBV7-2	.	TRBJ1-5	.	CASSLGFAGAGNQPQHF	TGTGCCAGCAGCTTAGGATTCGCAGGGGCCGGCAATCAGCCCCAGCATTTT
TRBV4-2	.	TRBJ2-2	TRBD2	CAGDRAGRANTGELFF	TGTGCCGGAGATCGGGCCGGGAGGGCTAACACCGGGGAGCTGTTTTTT
TRBV24-1	.	TRBJ2-1	TRBD2	CATSDRGLAGINEQFF	TGTGCCACCAGTGATCGAGGACTAGCGGGTATTAATGAGCAGTTCTTC
TRBV30	.	TRBJ2-7	.	CACGGRGYEQYF	TGTGCCTGTGGGGGGCGCGGGTACGAGCAGTACTTC
TRBV5-5	.	TRBJ2-2	TRBD2	CASSLAGRTTGELFF	TGTGCCAGCAGCTTGGCCGGGAGGACCACCGGGGAGCTGTTTTTT
TRBV4-3	.	TRBJ2-7	.	CASSQEARTEQYF	TGCGCCAGCAGCCAAGAAGCGAGAACCGAGCAGTACTTC
TRBV4-2	few	TRBJ1-1	TRBD1	CASSQGRDRGNTEAFF	TGTGCCAGCAGCCAAGGGAGGGACAGGGGAAACACTGAAGCTTTCTTT
TRBV10-2	.	TRBJ2-3	.	CASSDPSTDTQYF	TGCGCCAGCAGTGACCCCAGCACAGATACGCAGTATTTT
TRBV5-1	.	TRBJ2-7	.	CASSLVSPGSYEQYF	TGCGCCAGCAGCTTGGTATCTCCGGGGAGCTACGAGCAGTACTTC
TRBV30	.	TRBJ1-3	.	CAWKTEGNTIYF	TGTGCCTGGAAGACTGAAGGAAACACCATATATTTT
TRBV5-4	.	TRBJ1-1	.	CASSFDGNTEAFF	TGTGCCAGCAGCTTCGACGGGAACACTGAAGCTTTCTTT
TRBV7-9	.	TRBJ2-3	.	CASSLAGRDTQYF	TGTGCCAGCAGCTTGGCAGGGAGAGATACGCAGTATTTT
TRBV6-5	.	TRBJ2-1	.	CASRNDRNEQFF	TGTGCCAGCAGAAACGACAGGAATGAGCAGTTCTTC
TRBV6-2/TRBV6-3	.	TRBJ2-2	.	CASSYDSIFTGELFF	TGTGCCAGCAGTTACGACTCTATCTTCACCGGGGAGCTGTTTTTT
TRBV10-3	.	TRBJ2-5	TRBD2	CAISEVLAGGPKETQYF	TGTGCCATCAGTGAGGTTTTAGCGGGAGGGCCGAAAGAGACCCAGTACTTC
TRBV7-3	.	TRBJ2-6	.	CASSLGPSGANVLTF	TGTGCCAGCAGCTTAGGACCCTCTGGGGCCAACGTCCTGACTTTC
TRBV21-1	.	TRBJ2-1	.	CASSARTSLHEQFF	TGTGCCAGCAGCGCCCGGACTAGCCTCCATGAGCAGTTCTTC
TRBV11-3	.	TRBJ1-2	.	CASSFAANYGYTF	TGTGCCAGCAGCTTTGCAGCTAACTATGGCTACACCTTC
TRBV6-5	few	TRBJ2-3	.	CASSPRNRATDTQYF	TGTGCCAGCAGTCCGCGGAACAGGGCTACGGATACGCAGTATTTT
TRBV3-1/TRBV3-2	once	TRBJ2-7	TRBD2	CASSRTSGEYEQYF	TGTGCCAGCAGCCGGACTAGCGGTGAGTACGAGCAGTACTTC
TRBV10-1	.	TRBJ2-1	TRBD2	CASRVTVAGDPGSSYNEQFF	TGCGCCAGCAGGGTCACAGTAGCGGGGGACCCTGGGAGCTCCTACAATGAGCAGTTCTTC
TRBV30	.	TRBJ2-7	TRBD1	CALPGQGAYEQYF	TGTGCCTTACCGGGACAGGGGGCTTACGAGCAGTACTTC
TRBV9	.	TRBJ1-2	TRBD1	CASSFHRGANYGYTF	TGTGCCAGCAGCTTCCACAGGGGAGCTAACTATGGCTACACCTTC
TRBV29-1	.	TRBJ1-1	.	CSVDTGRVRAFF	TGCAGCGTTGACACAGGCCGAGTTCGGGCTTTCTTT
TRBV27	.	TRBJ1-6	TRBD1	CASSKGTGGYNSPLHF	TGTGCCAGCAGCAAAGGGACAGGAGGCTATAATTCACCCCTCCACTTT
TRBV19	once	TRBJ2-6	.	CASTGWGSSGANVLTF	TGTGCCAGTACCGGATGGGGGAGCTCTGGGGCCAACGTCCTGACTTTC
TRBV4-3	once	TRBJ1-1	.	CASSQELNTEAFF	TGCGCCAGCAGCCAAGAATTGAACACTGAAGCTTTCTTT
TRBV7-8	.	TRBJ1-1	TRBD1	CASSLRDRPMNTEAFF	TGTGCCAGCAGCTTGAGGGACAGACCTATGAACACTGAAGCTTTCTTT
TRBV27	.	TRBJ2-2	TRBD1	CASSLFRQGAGELFF	TGTGCCAGCAGTTTATTCCGACAGGGGGCCGGGGAGCTGTTTTTT
TRBV7-9	.	TRBJ2-1	.	CASSLGSGRQFF	TGTGCCAGCAGCTTAGGGTCAGGGCGGCAGTTCTTC
TRBV4-2	.	TRBJ2-6	TRBD1	CASSQDLRQGFGSGANVLTF	TGTGCCAGCAGCCAAGATCTAAGACAGGGCTTCGGTTCTGGGGCCAACGTCCTGACTTTC
TRBV5-8	.	TRBJ2-4	.	CASSFDSLAKNIQYF	TGTGCCAGCAGCTTTGACAGCCTAGCCAAAAACATTCAGTACTTC
TRBV18	.	TRBJ2-5	TRBD1	CASSPPAGGRETQYF	TGTGCCAGCTCACCACCGGCAGGGGGTCGGGAGACCCAGTACTTC
TRBV14	few	TRBJ1-6	.	CASSPRWDSPLHF	TGTGCCAGCAGCCCGCGGTGGGATTCACCCCTCCACTTT
TRBV9	.	TRBJ2-5	.	CASSGWGAETQYF	TGTGCCAGCAGCGGGTGGGGAGCAGAGACCCAGTACTTC
TRBV7-8	once	TRBJ2-7	TRBD1	CASRFGQGVYEQYF	TGTGCCAGCAGATTCGGACAGGGTGTGTACGAGCAGTACTTC
TRBV7-8	.	TRBJ2-1	TRBD1	CASSSLRGTGVYGEQFF	TGTGCCAGCAGCTCCCTGCGCGGGACAGGGGTTTATGGTGAGCAGTTCTTC
TRBV18	.	TRBJ1-6	TRBD1	CASSQDLDRASPLHF	TGTGCCAGCTCTCAAGATTTGGACAGGGCTTCACCCCTCCACTTT
TRBV4-1	few	TRBJ2-7	.	CASSRTSTGEGYEQYF	TGCGCCAGCAGCCGGACCTCGACAGGGGAGGGATACGAGCAGTACTTC
TRBV9	.	TRBJ1-4	.	CASSVGSAATNEKLFF	TGTGCCAGCAGCGTTGGGTCCGCTGCAACTAATGAAAAACTGTTTTTT
TRBV2	once	TRBJ1-1	.	CASSPSMNTEAFF	TGTGCCAGCAGTCCCAGCATGAACACTGAAGCTTTCTTT
TRBV5-4	.	TRBJ1-1	.	CASSSPAGMNTEAFF	TGTGCCAGCAGCTCCCCGGCGGGAATGAACACTGAAGCTTTCTTT
TRBV20-1	.	TRBJ1-4	.	CSASSSGLPEKLFF	TGCAGTGCTAGTTCCTCTGGCCTCCCCGAAAAACTGTTTTTT
TRBV18	.	TRBJ1-5	.	CASSPGTGNQPQHF	TGTGCCAGCTCACCTGGCACAGGTAATCAGCCCCAGCATTTT
TRBV12-3/TRBV12-4	.	TRBJ2-7	.	CASSLGSSYEQYF	TGTGCCAGCAGTTTAGGTAGCTCCTACGAGCAGTACTTC
TRBV11-1	.	TRBJ2-7	TRBD1	CASSNTRDRPSYEQYF	TGTGCCAGCAGCAACACTCGGGACAGGCCTTCCTACGAGCAGTACTTC
TRBV28	.	TRBJ2-7	TRBD2	CASSFLRGTYEQYF	TGTGCCAGCAGTTTTTTGCGGGGGACCTACGAGCAGTACTTC